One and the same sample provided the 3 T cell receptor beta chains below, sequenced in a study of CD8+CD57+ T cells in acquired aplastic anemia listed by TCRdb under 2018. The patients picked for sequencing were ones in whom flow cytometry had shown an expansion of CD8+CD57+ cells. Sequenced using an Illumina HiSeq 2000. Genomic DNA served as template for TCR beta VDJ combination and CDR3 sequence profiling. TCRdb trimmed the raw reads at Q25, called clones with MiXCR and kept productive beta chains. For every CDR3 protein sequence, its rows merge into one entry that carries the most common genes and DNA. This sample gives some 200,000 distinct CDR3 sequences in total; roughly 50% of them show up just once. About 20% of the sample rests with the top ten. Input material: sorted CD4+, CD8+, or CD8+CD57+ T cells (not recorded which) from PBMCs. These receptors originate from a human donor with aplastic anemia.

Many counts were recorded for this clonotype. CDR3 nucleotide sequence: TGCGCCAGCAGCTTGGTCCCCAATGAGCAGTTCTTC. It specifies CASSLVPNEQFF. The chain carries TRBV5-1 and TRBJ2-1; D remains ambiguous. Germline CDR1 is SGHRS and CDR2 is YFSETQ. Trimming took 0 bases from V and 6 from J, leaving 4 bases between them. The CDR3 loop spans 12 amino acids.

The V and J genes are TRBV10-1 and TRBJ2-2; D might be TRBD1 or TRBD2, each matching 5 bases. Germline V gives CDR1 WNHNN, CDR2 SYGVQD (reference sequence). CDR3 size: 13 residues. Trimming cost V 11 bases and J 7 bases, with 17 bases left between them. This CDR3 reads CAFLRGHSGELFF. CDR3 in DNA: TGCGCCTTTCTGAGGGGCCATAGCGGGGAGCTGTTTTTT.

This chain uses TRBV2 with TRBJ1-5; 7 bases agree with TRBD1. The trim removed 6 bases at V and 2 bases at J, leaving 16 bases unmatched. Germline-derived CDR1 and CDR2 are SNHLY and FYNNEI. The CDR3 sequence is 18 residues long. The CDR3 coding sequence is TGTGCCAGCAGCCAAGACCCGACAGGGCTGGGCTGCAATCAGCCCCAGCATTTT. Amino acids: CASSQDPTGLGCNQPQHF.